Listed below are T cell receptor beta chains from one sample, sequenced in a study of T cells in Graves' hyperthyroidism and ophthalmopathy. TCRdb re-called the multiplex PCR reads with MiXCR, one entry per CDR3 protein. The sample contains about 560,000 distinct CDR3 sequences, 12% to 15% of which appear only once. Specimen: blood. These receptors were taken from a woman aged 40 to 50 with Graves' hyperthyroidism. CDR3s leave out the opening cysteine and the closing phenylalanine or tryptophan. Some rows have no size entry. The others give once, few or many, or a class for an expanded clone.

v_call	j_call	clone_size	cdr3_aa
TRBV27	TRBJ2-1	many	ASHDSAPAPNNEQF
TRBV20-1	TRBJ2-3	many	SARDRGLSTDTQY
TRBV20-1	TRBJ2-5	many	SASDGSGGLGETQY
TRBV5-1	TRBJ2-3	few	ASSPDATTDTQY
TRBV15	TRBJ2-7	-	ATSRAHAGTGLSEQY
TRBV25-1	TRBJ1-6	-	ASREGTDNSPLH
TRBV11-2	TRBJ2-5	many	ASRLRGGKTQY
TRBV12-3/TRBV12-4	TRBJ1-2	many	ASSRQGQGMNYGYT
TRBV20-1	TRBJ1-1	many	STNRPGDSEAF
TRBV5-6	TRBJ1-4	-	ASSPRQGLYGKLF
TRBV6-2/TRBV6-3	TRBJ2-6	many	ASIRPGNSGANVLT
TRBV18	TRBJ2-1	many	ASSSASGSSYNEQF
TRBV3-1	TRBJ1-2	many	ASSQDSGAHYGYT
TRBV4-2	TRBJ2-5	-	ASSQELAGGNQETQY
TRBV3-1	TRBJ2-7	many	ASSQQGGFSHEQY
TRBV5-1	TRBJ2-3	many	ASSRSGVGTDTQY
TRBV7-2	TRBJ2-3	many	ASSLAYLEGLNTQY
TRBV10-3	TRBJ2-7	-	AMSPGLAGGSEQY
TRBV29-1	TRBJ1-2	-	SVGGADGYT
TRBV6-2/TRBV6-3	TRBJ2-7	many	ASSSTGFRSYEQY
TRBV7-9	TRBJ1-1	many	ASSLKALNTEAF
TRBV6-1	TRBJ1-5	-	ASSGALGGQPQH
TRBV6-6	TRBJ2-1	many	ASSYAQGLDWF
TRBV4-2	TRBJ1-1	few	ASSLRKAQNTEAF
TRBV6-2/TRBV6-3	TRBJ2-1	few	ASSYVLNGEQF
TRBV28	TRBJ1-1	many	ASSLGDRGNTEAF
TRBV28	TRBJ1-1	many	ASGEQGQAF
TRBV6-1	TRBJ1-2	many	ASRQGGYT
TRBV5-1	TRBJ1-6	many	ASSSGTENSPLH
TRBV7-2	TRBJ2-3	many	ASSPLAGGSGDTQY
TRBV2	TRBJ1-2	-	ASSEGPGQGNGYT
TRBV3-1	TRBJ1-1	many	ASSQIPVSTMNTEAF
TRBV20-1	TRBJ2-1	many	SATKTSLDEQF
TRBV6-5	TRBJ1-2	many	ASSYTRTVPNYGYT
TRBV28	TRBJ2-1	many	ASLPPSASYNEQF
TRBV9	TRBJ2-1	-	ASSVAWGSYNEQF
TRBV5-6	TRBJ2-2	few	ASSLRTGNTGELF
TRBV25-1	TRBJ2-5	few	ASSERQDQETQY